This is a list of T cell receptor beta chains from one sample in a study of liver allograft versus peripheral blood T cells. MiXCR was run by TCRdb on the reads, yielding one entry per CDR3 protein. The sample has 6,000 to 8,000 distinct CDR3 sequences, roughly 18% seen once. The receptors originated from a human patient who had a liver transplant. The graft donor may have given rise to some T cells. The CDR3 runs from the conserved cysteine through the conserved F or W. D genes are given only for firm matches. Size is stated for part of the rows, as once, few or many counts, or as a class when the clone is expanded.

CSASRQWNTEAFF | TGCAGTGCTTCCCGACAGTGGAACACTGAAGCTTTCTTT | TRBJ1-1 | NA | TRBV20-1 | many
CASSFQELNQPQHF | TGTGCCAGCAGTTTTCAGGAGTTAAATCAGCCCCAGCATTTT | TRBJ1-5 | NA | TRBV12-3/TRBV12-4 | few
CASSLVQGGEQFF | TGTGCCAGCAGCTTGGTGCAGGGTGGCGAGCAGTTCTTC | TRBJ2-1 | NA | TRBV5-6 | few
CASSETENYGYTF | TGTGCCAGCAGTGAGACGGAGAACTATGGCTACACCTTC | TRBJ1-2 | NA | TRBV6-2/TRBV6-3 | medium-sized
CASTPGGVYGYTF | TGCGCCAGCACCCCGGGCGGGGTCTATGGCTACACCTTC | TRBJ1-2 | NA | TRBV5-1 | few
CASSSRTKNIQYF | TGTGCCAGCAGCTCCCGGACCAAAAACATTCAGTACTTC | TRBJ2-4 | NA | TRBV6-5 | NA
CATSDSKGVETQYF | TGTGCCACCAGTGATTCAAAGGGGGTCGAGACCCAGTACTTC | TRBJ2-5 | NA | TRBV24-1 | NA
CASSIWSGTGGFAAKKQYF | TGTGCCAGTAGTATATGGTCCGGGACAGGGGGCTTCGCTGCTAAGAAGCAGTACTTC | TRBJ2-7 | TRBD1 | TRBV19 | medium-sized
CASSPGGWDGGYTF | TGTGCCAGCAGCCCCGGGGGATGGGACGGAGGCTACACCTTC | TRBJ1-2 | NA | TRBV6-5 | NA
CASSSPLNTEAFF | TGTGCCAGCAGTTCCCCATTGAACACTGAAGCTTTCTTT | TRBJ1-1 | NA | TRBV28 | medium-sized
CASSPSPWGGNTIYF | TGTGCCAGCTCACCATCACCCTGGGGTGGAAACACCATATATTTT | TRBJ1-3 | NA | TRBV18 | medium-sized
CASSATGQGREKLFF | TGTGCCAGCAGTGCAACGGGACAGGGGAGGGAAAAACTGTTTTTT | TRBJ1-4 | TRBD1 | TRBV6-1 | medium-sized
CASSEVALGGDTQYF | TGTGCCAGCAGTGAAGTTGCCCTGGGAGGAGATACGCAGTATTTT | TRBJ2-3 | NA | TRBV6-1 | many
CASSPLAGGSYEQYF | TGTGCCAGCTCACCGCTAGCGGGGGGCTCCTACGAGCAGTACTTC | TRBJ2-7 | TRBD2 | TRBV18 | many
CASSYKWDSDQPQHF | TGTGCCAGCAGTTATAAGTGGGACAGCGATCAGCCCCAGCATTTT | TRBJ1-5 | TRBD1 | TRBV6-5 | medium-sized
CASSLEGPEQYF | TGTGCCAGCAGTTTAGAAGGGCCCGAGCAGTACTTC | TRBJ2-7 | NA | TRBV12-3/TRBV12-4 | few
CASSQRQGRNEKLFF | TGTGCCAGCTCACAGCGACAGGGCCGTAATGAAAAACTGTTTTTT | TRBJ1-4 | TRBD1 | TRBV18 | large
CASSQGGAVNTGELFF | TGTGCCAGCAGCCAAGGGGGGGCGGTGAACACCGGGGAGCTGTTTTTT | TRBJ2-2 | NA | TRBV7-2 | medium-sized
CATSRTLVATNEKLFF | TGTGCCACCAGCAGAACCTTAGTTGCAACTAATGAAAAACTGTTTTTT | TRBJ1-4 | NA | TRBV15 | medium-sized
CAITPRGGKANYGYTF | TGTGCCATCACCCCCCGGGGAGGCAAAGCTAACTATGGCTACACCTTC | TRBJ1-2 | NA | TRBV10-3 | medium-sized
CASSSPPGQGATEAFF | TGTGCCAGCAGTTCACCGCCGGGACAGGGGGCCACTGAAGCTTTCTTT | TRBJ1-1 | TRBD1 | TRBV25-1 | many
CASTSQGAAFF | TGTGCCAGCACTTCACAGGGAGCGGCTTTCTTT | TRBJ1-1 | NA | TRBV6-5 | few
CASSVDYNEQFF | TGTGCCAGCAGCGTCGACTACAATGAGCAGTTCTTC | TRBJ2-1 | NA | TRBV5-4 | NA
CASSLSLGEKLFF | TGTGCCAGCAGCTTAAGCCTTGGGGAAAAACTGTTTTTT | TRBJ1-4 | NA | TRBV7-3 | medium-sized
CASSPTRQGYGTEAFF | TGTGCCAGCTCACCAACTCGACAGGGTTATGGCACTGAAGCTTTCTTT | TRBJ1-1 | TRBD1 | TRBV18 | medium-sized
CASRNRQSHGYTF | TGTGCCAGTAGGAACCGACAGTCCCATGGCTACACCTTC | TRBJ1-2 | NA | TRBV19 | medium-sized
CASSRPGEKLFF | TGTGCCAGCAGTCGGCCGGGTGAAAAACTGTTTTTT | TRBJ1-4 | NA | TRBV6-2/TRBV6-3 | medium-sized
CASSEYRGQDTEAFF | TGTGCCAGCAGTGAATATAGGGGGCAGGACACTGAAGCTTTCTTT | TRBJ1-1 | TRBD1 | TRBV25-1 | NA
CASSIVRGQDEAFF | TGTGCCAGTAGTATCGTGAGGGGGCAGGATGAAGCTTTCTTT | TRBJ1-1 | TRBD1 | TRBV19 | medium-sized
CSGLENYGYTF | TGCAGCGGTTTGGAAAACTATGGCTACACCTTC | TRBJ1-2 | NA | TRBV29-1 | medium-sized
CASSSGKTYNEQFF | TGTGCCAGTAGTTCAGGGAAGACCTACAATGAGCAGTTCTTC | TRBJ2-1 | NA | TRBV19 | medium-sized
CASSETGTGYGYTF | TGTGCCAGCAGTGAGACCGGGACAGGGTATGGCTACACCTTC | TRBJ1-2 | TRBD1 | TRBV6-6 | NA
CASSPNYEQYF | TGTGCCAGCTCACCTAACTACGAGCAGTACTTC | TRBJ2-7 | NA | TRBV18 | medium-sized
CASSIGPNSGNTIYF | TGTGCCAGCAGCATAGGACCCAACTCTGGAAACACCATATATTTT | TRBJ1-3 | NA | TRBV7-2 | medium-sized
CAISQDMSSYNSPLHF | TGTGCCATCAGTCAGGACATGAGCTCCTATAATTCACCCCTCCACTTT | TRBJ1-6 | NA | TRBV10-3 | medium-sized
CASSPIQGDQPQHF | TGTGCCAGCAGCCCAATCCAGGGGGATCAGCCCCAGCATTTT | TRBJ1-5 | TRBD1 | TRBV12-3/TRBV12-4 | many
CASSIGQGRMKTEAFF | TGTGCCAGTAGTATCGGACAGGGGAGAATGAAGACTGAAGCTTTCTTT | TRBJ1-1 | TRBD1 | TRBV19 | medium-sized
CASSPSDGTYEQYF | TGTGCCAGCTCACCCTCGGACGGGACCTACGAGCAGTACTTC | TRBJ2-7 | NA | TRBV18 | many
CASSSSLAGGSYEQYF | TGTGCCAGCAGCTCCTCTCTAGCGGGGGGCTCCTACGAGCAGTACTTC | TRBJ2-7 | TRBD2 | TRBV11-2 | NA
CATTSGGPYEQYF | TGTGCCACAACTAGCGGGGGGCCCTACGAGCAGTACTTC | TRBJ2-7 | TRBD2 | TRBV19 | medium-sized
CSARDPGGYGYTF | TGCAGTGCTAGAGATCCAGGGGGCTATGGCTACACCTTC | TRBJ1-2 | TRBD1 | TRBV20-1 | few
CASSLPEKEKLFF | TGCGCCAGCAGCCTCCCTGAGAAGGAAAAACTGTTTTTT | TRBJ1-4 | NA | TRBV5-1 | NA
CASAGGSQLWNTEAFF | TGTGCCAGCGCGGGAGGCAGCCAACTCTGGAACACTGAAGCTTTCTTT | TRBJ1-1 | NA | TRBV11-1 | medium-sized
CASSPGQGVAFF | TGTGCCAGCAGCCCCGGACAGGGGGTAGCTTTCTTT | TRBJ1-1 | TRBD1 | TRBV2 | NA
CASSLPLGTGGYTF | TGTGCCAGCAGCCTACCTTTGGGGACAGGTGGCTACACCTTC | TRBJ1-2 | TRBD1 | TRBV5-4 | many
CASGLYQPQHF | TGTGCTAGTGGTTTGTATCAGCCCCAGCATTTT | TRBJ1-5 | NA | TRBV12-5 | NA
CASSDGTGFGYTF | TGTGCCAGTAGTGACGGGACAGGGTTTGGCTACACCTTC | TRBJ1-2 | TRBD1 | TRBV19 | medium-sized
CASSARTGNEQFF | TGTGCCAGCAGCGCACGGACTGGGAATGAGCAGTTCTTC | TRBJ2-1 | NA | TRBV5-5 | NA
CANNRDGTAGNTIYF | TGTGCCAACAATAGGGACGGGACTGCGGGAAACACCATATATTTT | TRBJ1-3 | NA | TRBV7-9 | medium-sized
CSASEGGYTF | TGCAGTGCTTCGGAGGGGGGCTACACCTTC | TRBJ1-2 | NA | TRBV20-1 | many
CSAPGQGGAFF | TGCAGTGCCCCAGGACAGGGAGGAGCTTTCTTT | TRBJ1-1 | TRBD1 | TRBV20-1 | NA
CSAGAGLINQPQHF | TGCAGTGCTGGGGCGGGACTGATTAATCAGCCCCAGCATTTT | TRBJ1-5 | NA | TRBV20-1 | many
CASSLGLAGGPETQYF | TGTGCCAGCAGTCTCGGACTAGCGGGGGGGCCGGAGACCCAGTACTTC | TRBJ2-5 | TRBD2 | TRBV12-3/TRBV12-4 | NA
CASSLDSLFYGYTF | TGTGCCAGCAGCTTGGACAGCCTTTTCTATGGCTACACCTTC | TRBJ1-2 | NA | TRBV5-4 | medium-sized
CASSYGRGLNSPLHF | TGTGCCAGCAGTTACGGTCGTGGTCTCAATTCACCCCTCCACTTT | TRBJ1-6 | NA | TRBV6-5 | medium-sized
CSAKSRAYGYTF | TGCAGTGCTAAGAGCAGAGCCTATGGCTACACCTTC | TRBJ1-2 | NA | TRBV20-1 | NA
CASSIGGQGRYEQYF | TGTGCCAGCTCCATAGGGGGGCAGGGTCGGTACGAGCAGTACTTC | TRBJ2-7 | NA | TRBV18 | many
CASSVQGLGTEAFF | TGTGCCAGCTCAGTGCAGGGTTTGGGCACTGAAGCTTTCTTT | TRBJ1-1 | NA | TRBV18 | medium-sized
CASSLTGGINEQFF | TGTGCCAGCAGCTTAACCGGGGGGATTAATGAGCAGTTCTTC | TRBJ2-1 | TRBD2 | TRBV11-2 | NA